The T cell receptor beta chain under discussion was sequenced for a study of T-cell memory formation after mild COVID-19. TCRdb reanalysed the 5' RACE reads using MiXCR and keeps one entry per CDR3 protein. The sample carries approximately 260,000 distinct CDR3 sequences, about 16% recorded once. Looked up from germline, CDR1 is SGHTA and CDR2 is FQGNSA. The CDR3 is made up of 13 amino acids. Trimming left V 5 bases short and J 8 bases short, with 15 bases between. As regards this clonotype: The antigen is undetermined.

Study-level results: The study detected some responding clones in pre-infection memory, suggesting cross-reactive memory joined. CD4+ bias marked clones expanding day 15 to 37, unlike balanced contracting clones.

Sequencing was done on a sample of PBMCs or a T cell subset sorted from them (not recorded which). The V and J genes are TRBV7-2 and TRBJ1-2; D is perhaps TRBD1 (6 bases). The receptor was derived from a young man who had mild COVID-19 (a few samples of this study predate the infection). Cell type and time point are not known. The CDR3 DNA reads as TGTGCCAGCAGCCCACACAGGGAAGGAGGCTACACCTTC. Protein: CASSPHREGGYTF.